This T cell receptor (beta chain) was identified in a study of read filtering for tumor transcriptome and immune sequencing. Study-wide background: Mean patient age was approximately 66 years, range roughly 47 to 90; 16 to 20 male, roughly 14 female. General study points: Single-read clonotypes: roughly 81% of IR-seq clonotypes (around 3.4% of reads), 74.6% of RNA-seq clonotypes (roughly 49% of reads).

The library was built from roughly 400 ng RNA with molecular barcoded adaptors for alpha/delta and beta/gamma chains. From the reads, TCRdb called clonotypes with MiXCR, one entry per CDR3 protein. The sample holds about 50,000 distinct CDR3 sequences, roughly a fifth seen once. Germline CDR1 reads PRHDT; CDR2 reads FYEKMQ (reference sequence). The length of the CDR3 is 14 residues. V was shortened by 2 bases and J by 0 bases, with 7 bases between the two germline ends. This clonotype has at least ten counts. Its antigen remains unidentified. The source is a donor aged 40 or over with multiple myeloma. The sequenced sample consisted of a population of CD138-negative cells sorted from bone marrow. The gene calls are TRBV13 and TRBJ2-5, with D possibly TRBD1 on 6 matching bases. CDR3 nucleotides: TGTGCCAGCAGCTTAAGGGGGAACCAAGAGACCCAGTACTTC. Amino acids: CASSLRGNQETQYF.